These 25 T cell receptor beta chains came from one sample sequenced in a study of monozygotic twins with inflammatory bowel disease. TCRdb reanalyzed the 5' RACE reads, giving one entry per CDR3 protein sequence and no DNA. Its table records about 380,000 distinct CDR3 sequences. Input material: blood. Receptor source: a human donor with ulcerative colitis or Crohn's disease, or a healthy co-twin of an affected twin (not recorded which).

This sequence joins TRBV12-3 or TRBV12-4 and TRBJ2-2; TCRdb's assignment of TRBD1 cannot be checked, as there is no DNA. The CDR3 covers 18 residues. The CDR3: CASSPPFWGGQNTGELFF.

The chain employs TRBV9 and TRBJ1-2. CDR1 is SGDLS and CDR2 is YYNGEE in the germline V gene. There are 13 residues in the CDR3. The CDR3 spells CASSVGANYGYTF.

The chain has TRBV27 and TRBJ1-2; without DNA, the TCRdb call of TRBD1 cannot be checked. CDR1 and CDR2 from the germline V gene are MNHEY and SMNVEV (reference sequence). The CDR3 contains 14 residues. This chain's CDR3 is CASSYGGQPYGYTF.

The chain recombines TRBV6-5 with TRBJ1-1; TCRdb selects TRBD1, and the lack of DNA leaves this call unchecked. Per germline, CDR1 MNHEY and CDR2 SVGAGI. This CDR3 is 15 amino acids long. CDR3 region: CASSWGYWRGTEAFF.

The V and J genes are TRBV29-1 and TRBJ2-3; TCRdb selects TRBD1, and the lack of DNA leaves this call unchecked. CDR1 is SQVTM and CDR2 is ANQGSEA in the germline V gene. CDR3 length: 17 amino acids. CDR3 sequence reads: CSVEGPPKGARLDTQYF.

CDR3 residues: CASGGYPYNEQFF. The chain employs TRBV3-1 and TRBJ2-1; TCRdb lists TRBD1, though no DNA is available to test this call. This CDR3 spans 13 amino acids. From germline, CDR1 is LGHDT and CDR2 YNNKEL (reference sequence).

The CDR3 sequence: CASSDRGPTDTQYF. The chain uses TRBV7-2 and TRBJ2-3; TCRdb gives TRBD2 as the D gene, but with no DNA this cannot be confirmed. In germline, CDR1 is SGHTA, CDR2 FQGNSA. The CDR3 is 14 residues long.

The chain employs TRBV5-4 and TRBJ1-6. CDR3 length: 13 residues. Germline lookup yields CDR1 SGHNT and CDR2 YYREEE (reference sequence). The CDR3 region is CASSNNLNSPLHF.

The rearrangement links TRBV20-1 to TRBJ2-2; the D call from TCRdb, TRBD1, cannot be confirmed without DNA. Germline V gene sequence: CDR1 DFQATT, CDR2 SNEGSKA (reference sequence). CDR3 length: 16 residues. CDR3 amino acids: CSAPPWTGKNTGELFF.

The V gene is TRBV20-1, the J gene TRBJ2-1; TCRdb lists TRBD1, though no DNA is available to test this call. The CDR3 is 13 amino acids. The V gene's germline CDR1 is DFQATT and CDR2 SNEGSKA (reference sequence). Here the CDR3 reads CSAERGFYNEQFF.

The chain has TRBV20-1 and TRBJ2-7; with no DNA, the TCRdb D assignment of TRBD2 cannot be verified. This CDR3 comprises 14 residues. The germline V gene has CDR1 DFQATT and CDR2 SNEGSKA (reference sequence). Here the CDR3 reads CSADSGEKTYEQYF.

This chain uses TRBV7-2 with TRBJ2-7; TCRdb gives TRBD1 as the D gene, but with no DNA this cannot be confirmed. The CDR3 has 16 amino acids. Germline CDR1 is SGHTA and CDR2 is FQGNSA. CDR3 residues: CASSLSGPPTSYEQYF.

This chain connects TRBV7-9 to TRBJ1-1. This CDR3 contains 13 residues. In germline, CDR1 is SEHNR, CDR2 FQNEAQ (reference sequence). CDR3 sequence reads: CASSLELYTEAFF.

This chain's CDR3 is CSARDQTSGGADTQYF. This chain connects TRBV20-1 to TRBJ2-3; TCRdb proposes TRBD2, but this gene call is untestable without DNA. This CDR3 is built from 16 residues. The germline gives CDR1 DFQATT, CDR2 SNEGSKA (reference sequence).

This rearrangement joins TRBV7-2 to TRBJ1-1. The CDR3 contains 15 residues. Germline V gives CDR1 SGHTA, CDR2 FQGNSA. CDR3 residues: CASSATTVENTEAFF.

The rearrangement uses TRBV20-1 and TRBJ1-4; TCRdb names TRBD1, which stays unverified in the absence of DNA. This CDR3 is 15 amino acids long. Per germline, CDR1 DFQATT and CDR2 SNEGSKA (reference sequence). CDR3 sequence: CSASPPTAYNEKLFF.

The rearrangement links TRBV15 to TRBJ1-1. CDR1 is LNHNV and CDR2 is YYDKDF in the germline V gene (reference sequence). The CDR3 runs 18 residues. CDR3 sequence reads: CATSRDLQLEVMNTEAFF.

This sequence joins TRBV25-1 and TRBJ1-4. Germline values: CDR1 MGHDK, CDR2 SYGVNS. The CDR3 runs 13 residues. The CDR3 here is CASRQATNEKLFF.

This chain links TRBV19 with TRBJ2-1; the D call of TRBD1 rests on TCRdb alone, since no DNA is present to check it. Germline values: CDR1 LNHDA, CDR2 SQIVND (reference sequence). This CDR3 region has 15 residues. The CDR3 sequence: CASTPGGVVYNEQFF. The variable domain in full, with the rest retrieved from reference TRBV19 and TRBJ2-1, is DGGITQSPKYLFRKEGQNVTLSCEQNLNHDAMYWYRQDPGQGLRLIYYSQIVNDFQKGDIAEGYSVSREKKESFPLTVTSAQKNPTAFYLCASTPGGVVYNEQFFGPGTRLTVL.

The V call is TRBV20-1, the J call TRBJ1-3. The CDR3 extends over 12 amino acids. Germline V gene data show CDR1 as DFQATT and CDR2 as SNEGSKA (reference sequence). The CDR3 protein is CSAKNPENTIYF.

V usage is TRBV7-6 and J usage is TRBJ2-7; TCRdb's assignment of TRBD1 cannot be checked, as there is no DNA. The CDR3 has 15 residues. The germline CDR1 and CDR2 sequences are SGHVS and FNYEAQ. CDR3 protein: CASSTRTGAVHEQYF.

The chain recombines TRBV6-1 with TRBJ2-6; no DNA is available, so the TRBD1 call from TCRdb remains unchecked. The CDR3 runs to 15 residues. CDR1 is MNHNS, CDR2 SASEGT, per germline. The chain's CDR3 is CAIGTSVSGANVLTF.

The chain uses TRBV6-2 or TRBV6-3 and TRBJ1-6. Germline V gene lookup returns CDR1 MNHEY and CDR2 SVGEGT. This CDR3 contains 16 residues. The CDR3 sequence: CASSPGWGSYNSPLHF.

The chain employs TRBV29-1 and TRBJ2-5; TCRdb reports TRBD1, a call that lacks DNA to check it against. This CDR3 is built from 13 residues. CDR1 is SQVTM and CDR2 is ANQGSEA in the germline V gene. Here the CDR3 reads CSVGQTGMETQYF. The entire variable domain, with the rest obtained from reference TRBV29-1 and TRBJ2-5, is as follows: SAVISQKPSRDICQRGTSLTIQCQVDSQVTMMFWYRQQPGQSLTLIATANQGSEATYESGFVIDKFPISRPNLTFSTLTVSNMSPEDSSIYLCSVGQTGMETQYFGPGTRLLVL.

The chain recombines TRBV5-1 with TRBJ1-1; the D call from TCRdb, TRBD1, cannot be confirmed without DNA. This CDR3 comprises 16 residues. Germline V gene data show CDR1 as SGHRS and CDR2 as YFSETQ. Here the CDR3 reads CASSLGYRARNTEAFF.